The rows below give T cell receptor beta chains drawn from one sample of a study of shared clonotypes between healthy human individuals. This table comes from immunoSEQ multiplex PCR, and its TCRdb copy is limited to in-frame clones, with some not included. The table records roughly 2 million clones, 90% to 95% of them present only once. The sample taken for sequencing was naive CD4+ T cells sorted from blood. The origin of the receptors is a man aged 18 to 29 in good health. CDR3s leave out the opening cysteine and the closing phenylalanine or tryptophan.

>TRBV6-1
ASSEGTVAYEQY
>TRBV4-3
ASSQSRSGMVQEQY
>TRBV18
ASSPSISVGEGTQY
>TRBV7-9
ASSFTGNANTGELF
>TRBV5-1
ASSLVAGASYEQY
>TRBV4-3
ASSQVGPVTEAF
>TRBV18
ASSPEETQY
>TRBV7-2
ASSPGQANRYGYT
>TRBV7-8
ASSLARYPLKGPREAQY
>TRBV14
ASSQTGGEQY
>TRBV6-6
ASSYGNQPQH
>TRBV7-2
ASSLLGFLEALH
>TRBV27
ASSQGYGYT
>TRBV7-2
ASSPSGVSGNTIY
>TRBV7-2
ASSLSSGLAGGEQY
>TRBV28
ASSLLGKGASDTQY
>TRBV7-2
ASSPRDSLGTGYT
>TRBV29-1
SAMISGQGSPLH
>TRBV5-1
ASSFSGQNEQY
>TRBV2
ASSERQLMNTEAF
>TRBV30
AWSEQPQETQY
>TRBV20-1
SARRGNGYT
>TRBV9
ASSFRQGGTDTQY
>TRBV6-4
ASSDSFRLAETDTQY
>TRBV6-1
ASSEDERVSNYGYT
>TRBV10-3
AISPGTSVRSGNEQF
>TRBV7-2
ASSLVAGVRETQY
>TRBV27
ASSKTGYTEAF
>TRBV4-1
ASSQVGDIQY
>TRBV11-2
ASSPEGTGYYEQY
>TRBV6-1
ASREPGQGTNSPLH
>TRBV5-1
ASCLSGSSYEQY
>TRBV5-1
ASSTEVGGTYGYT
>TRBV2
ATGRENTGELF
>TRBV19
ASSIVVWGSGNQPQH
>TRBV7-9
ASSLTGFRGETQY
>TRBV5-4
ASSWWGPSYEQY
>TRBV28
ASKKSTGELF
>TRBV5-6
ASSWYQETQY
>TRBV29-1
SVEGGRDTNYGYT
>TRBV10-3
AISGQGRNQPQH
>TRBV30
AWSTGKRPDTQY
>TRBV7-9
ASSLSPPGTEAF
>TRBV28
ASSLTQLNEGLF
>TRBV4-3
ASSQDIVPNTEAF
>TRBV5-1
ASSLTSSKETQY
>TRBV5-4
ASSLFTSGRSYEQY
>TRBV7-2
ASSSGWIQETQY
>TRBV10-3
AIRDRGLTGELF
>TRBV7-2
ASSIPGQYYEQY
>TRBV27
ASSTRDRGSYEQY
>TRBV9
ASSVVSGTLTYEQY
>TRBV10-3
AISESTSGSHQPQH